The 10 T cell receptor beta chains in this list originate from one sample, sequenced in a study of a mutant IDH1 vaccine in newly diagnosed glioma. Regarding time point: week 47, end of study. The content of each vaccine dose was 300 ug of mutant IDH1 20-mer peptide, and topical imiquimod accompanied it. Only in-frame clones appear in the TCRdb table, and some are missing; sequencing was by immunoSEQ multiplex PCR. The sample records roughly 86,000 clones, 80% to 90% being singletons. Their recognized antigens are unknown. The source was PBMCs, collected from a glioma patient whose treatment included an IDH1 peptide vaccine. Receptors were obtained from a man aged 40-55 years with glioma.

This clone was recorded a few times. The rearrangement links TRBV19 to TRBJ1-5; no definite D call. The germline V gene has CDR1 LNHDA and CDR2 SQIVND (reference sequence). The length of the CDR3 is 16 residues. V was cut by 3 bases and J by 0 bases, with 12 bases left in between. CDR3 bases: TGTGCCAGTAGTATCCGTGAGGGCTTTAGCAATCAGCCCCAGCATTTT. Residues: CASSIREGFSNQPQHF.

V and J are TRBV9 and TRBJ2-4; the D is unclear. This CDR3 comprises 15 residues. The ends were cut back, 0 bases at V and 6 bases at J, with 13 bases in the middle. Germline V gene data show CDR1 as SGDLS and CDR2 as YYNGEE. CDR3 amino acids: CASSVDGTALNIQYF. The CDR3 coding sequence is TGTGCCAGCAGCGTAGATGGTACAGCTTTAAACATTCAGTACTTC.

The chain recombines TRBV7-2 with TRBJ2-3; D may be TRBD1 (5 bases). Germline CDR1 reads SGHTA; CDR2 reads FQGNSA. CDR3 size: 15 residues. Trimming shortened V by 5 bases and J by 6 bases, and 18 bases separated the two germline ends. In nucleotides, the CDR3 is TGTGCCAGCAGCCGAGCAGGGAATGATCTGGATACGCAGTATTTT. The encoded protein is CASSRAGNDLDTQYF.

This clone was recorded once. The J gene is TRBJ2-5, the V gene TRBV28; D might be TRBD2 (6 bases). V was pared by 3 bases and J by 2 bases, with 22 bases between. Germline CDR1 reads MDHEN; CDR2 reads SYDVKM. The CDR3 is 18 residues long. The CDR3 loop reads CASSLFLSGVVSQETQYF. The CDR3 DNA reads as TGTGCCAGCAGTTTGTTCCTGTCGGGAGTGGTATCTCAAGAGACCCAGTACTTC. Drawing the rest from reference TRBV28 and TRBJ2-5, the complete variable domain is DVKVTQSSRYLVKRTGEKVFLECVQDMDHENMFWYRQDPGLGLRLIYFSYDVKMKEKGDIPEGYSVSREKKERFSLILESASTNQTSMYLCASSLFLSGVVSQETQYFGPGTRLLVL.

The rearrangement uses TRBV5-1 and TRBJ1-5, with TRBD1 as a possible D gene (6 bases). The CDR3 runs to 15 residues. The V gene's germline CDR1 is SGHRS and CDR2 YFSETQ. V lost 4 bases, J lost 2 bases, and 13 bases lay in between. CDR3 sequence (DNA): TGCGCCAGCAGCCCGACCACAGGGCGCAATCAGCCCCAGCATTTT. It codes for CASSPTTGRNQPQHF. Full variable domain (rest looked up from reference TRBV5-1 and TRBJ1-5): KAGVTQTPRYLIKTRGQQVTLSCSPISGHRSVSWYQQTPGQGLQFLFEYFSETQRNKGNFPGRFSGRQFSNSRSEMNVSTLELGDSALYLCASSPTTGRNQPQHFGDGTRLSIL.

V is TRBV6-5 and J is TRBJ1-1, with D possibly TRBD1 on 6 matching bases. Germline V gene lookup returns CDR1 MNHEY and CDR2 SVGAGI. The V end was cut by 1 base, the J end by 2 bases, with 14 bases between. The CDR3 is made up of 16 amino acids. The CDR3 nucleotides read TGTGCCAGCAGTTACTTGCCGGGGACACAAAACACTGAAGCTTTCTTT. Its protein is CASSYLPGTQNTEAFF.

The V gene is TRBV15, the J gene TRBJ1-5; D uncertain. CDR1 LNHNV and CDR2 YYDKDF come from the germline V gene (reference sequence). The CDR3 has 12 residues. V gave up 0 bases and J gave up 8 bases, with 5 bases separating them. The CDR3 nucleotides read TGTGCCACCAGCAGAGAGGGAGAGCCCCAGCATTTT. This translates into CATSREGEPQHF.

The chain combines TRBV27 with TRBJ2-2, with 7 bases lining up with TRBD1. The CDR3 loop spans 14 amino acids. CDR1 and CDR2 (germline): MNHEY, SMNVEV (reference sequence). The V gene end was trimmed by 6 bases and the J gene end by 6 bases; junction bases not matched to a gene: 7. The CDR3 sequence: CASSAGQAPGELFF. In nucleotides, the CDR3 is TGTGCCAGCAGCGCCGGACAGGCCCCCGGGGAGCTGTTTTTT.

CDR3 in DNA: TGTGCCAGCAGCGTAAGCCCGGCTAGCGGGAGTTACGAGCAGTACTTC. Translating gives CASSVSPASGSYEQYF. The chain is built from TRBV9 and TRBJ2-7; 10 nucleotides align to TRBD2. Germline V gene lookup returns CDR1 SGDLS and CDR2 YYNGEE. The CDR3 length is 16 residues. With 1 base clipped from V and 4 bases from J, the junction kept 8 bases outside the gene matches.

This clone was seen a few times. The chain links TRBV30 to TRBJ1-5; D perhaps matches TRBD1 (5 bases). CDR1 is GTSNPN and CDR2 is SVGIG in the germline V gene (reference sequence). Trimming took off 3 bases at V and 5 bases at J, with 8 bases between the two ends. The CDR3 contains 12 residues. The CDR3 nucleotides are TGTGCCTGGAGGGGGCGGGATCAGCCCCAGCATTTT. The encoded protein is CAWRGRDQPQHF.